The sample holds a few counts of the clone carrying this T cell receptor (beta chain). This entry is derived from a study of blood T cell repertoires in COVID-19. At the level of the study: Collection of acute and convalescent COVID-19 samples took place in the United States, Italy and Spain. T cells, B-cell-depleted T cells, or PBMCs supplied cDNA or gDNA.

Authors' processing steps: Reference gene primer amplification in the assay estimated nucleated cell counts. Libraries were prepared by immunoSEQ multiplex PCR; TCRdb keeps only in-frame clonotypes and omits some of them. D and trimming come from the DNA, and the V and J calls and clone size come from that table. The data hold about 100,000 clones, with 60% to 85% observed a single time. The CDR3 spans 15 residues. The V gene lost 7 bases and the J gene lost 0 bases, with 13 bases spanning the gap. Germline lookup yields CDR1 LNHDA and CDR2 SQIVND (reference sequence). The chain combines TRBV19 with TRBJ2-1; D is ambiguous. This TCR derives from a woman between 40 and 50 years old with acute or convalescent COVID-19. Sequences were obtained from peripheral blood. Here the CDR3 reads CASTPRQSSYNEQFF. The CDR3 DNA reads as TGTGCCAGTACCCCTAGGCAAAGCTCCTACAATGAGCAGTTCTTC. Full variable domain (remainder filled in from reference TRBV19 and TRBJ2-1): DGGITQSPKYLFRKEGQNVTLSCEQNLNHDAMYWYRQDPGQGLRLIYYSQIVNDFQKGDIAEGYSVSREKKESFPLTVTSAQKNPTAFYLCASTPRQSSYNEQFFGPGTRLTVL.